This T cell receptor beta chain was sequenced for a study of shared clonotypes between healthy human individuals. Generated by immunoSEQ multiplex PCR, the TCRdb table keeps only in-frame clones and is missing some. The sample includes around 2,000,000 clones, roughly 95% of them seen just once. The CD4+ fraction was divided into a CD45RA+ naive subset and a CD45RA-negative memory subset. After removal of 5 bases from V and 4 bases from J, the junction contained 12 bases not matched to a gene. The CDR3 has 17 amino acids. Germline V gene sequence: CDR1 SQVTM, CDR2 ANQGSEA. The sequenced sample was naive CD4+ T cells sorted from blood. Subset reported: CD45RA+ positively selected. The source of this sequence is a man between 18 and 29 years old in good health. This rearrangement joins TRBV29-1 to TRBJ2-1, with 12 bases matching TRBD2. The CDR3, as DNA: TGCAGCGTTTCTAGAAGACTAGCGGGGGACACTTACAATGAGCAGTTCTTC. Translation: CSVSRRLAGDTYNEQFF.